The clone carrying this T cell receptor (beta chain) has only a few counts. Amplification targeted the TCR beta CDR3 regions, with RNA transcripts as the source material. Investigators did first-round RT-PCR with HTBI primers, then second-round multiplex PCR. TCRdb re-analysed the multiplex PCR reads in MiXCR, keeping a single row per CDR3 protein. The table has about 600,000 distinct CDR3 sequences, under 40% seen once. This CDR3 contains 17 residues. CDR1 and CDR2 (germline): LNHDA, SQIVND (reference sequence). The V end was cut by 3 bases, the J end by 9 bases, with 24 bases between. The sample comes from a study of Graves' ophthalmopathy and Graves' hyperthyroidism.

The rearrangement links TRBV19 to TRBJ2-1; D not certain. This clonotype was sampled from an adult man with Graves' hyperthyroidism. The sample comprised peripheral blood or thyroid tissue (not recorded which). CDR3: CASSIPPSRVDYSEQFF. The CDR3, as DNA: TGTGCCAGTAGTATCCCCCCGTCAAGGGTCGATTATAGTGAGCAGTTCTTC. Drawing the rest from reference TRBV19 and TRBJ2-1, the complete variable domain is DGGITQSPKYLFRKEGQNVTLSCEQNLNHDAMYWYRQDPGQGLRLIYYSQIVNDFQKGDIAEGYSVSREKKESFPLTVTSAQKNPTAFYLCASSIPPSRVDYSEQFFGPGTRLTVL.